This TCR beta chain was identified during a study of cytomegalovirus exposure and HLA in healthy donors. The V gene's germline CDR1 is LNHDA and CDR2 SQIVND (reference sequence). Germline trimming cut 4 bases from V and 6 bases from J; bases unmatched to any gene: 1. This CDR3 is 13 amino acids long. 60 Vbeta and 13 Jbeta primers were used in PCR. Profiled with immunoSEQ multiplex PCR; TCRdb holds only in-frame clones, not every one. Its table records approximately 50,000 clones. The chain recombines TRBV19 with TRBJ2-7; 12 nucleotides match TRBD2. Sequencing was performed on PBMCs. This clonotype originated in a man aged 18 to 35 in good health and CMV-seropositive. The CDR3 region is CASSTTSGSEQYF. The DNA of the CDR3 is TGTGCCAGTAGTACGACTAGCGGGAGCGAGCAGTACTTC.